The text below deals with one T cell receptor (beta chain). In its sample, this clone was seen a few times. What this receptor recognizes is not known. No quality values exist for individual bases; no much larger clone is one base distant. The High Capacity cDNA Reverse Transcription Kit was used to reverse transcribe all of the isolated RNA, meaning that expressed TCRB transcripts were what got sequenced. Deep immunoSEQ sequencing was applied to naive, central memory and regulatory T cell samples, giving an average of approximately 3.8 million total reads per sample. After sorted cells were lysed in RLT buffer, RNA was extracted with DNase-treated RNeasy Micro or Mini kits, with the choice depending on cell number. Each cell subset was processed separately to prevent cross-contamination, with patient and healthy donor samples processed together. TCRB sequences were amplified from cDNA with the immunoSEQ multiplex PCR, producing 87-bp fragments spanning the CDR3 region. Sequencing of the amplicons was performed on the Illumina HiSeq platform. For the original study's pipeline: Synthetic template baselines were used to correct PCR bias computationally, reads within Hamming distance 2 were collapsed, and singletons that could not be merged were discarded. Reads were aligned against IMGT to assign V, D and J genes, CDR3 length and insertions or deletions at six rearrangement sites. Within each subset, clonotype counts were normalized to the number of sorted cells before true diversity and Gini coefficients were calculated with the tcR R package. Repertoire sharing was quantified using the overlap coefficient calculated on TCRB nucleotide sequences. As a proxy for the pre-selection repertoire, out-of-frame TCRB sequences from naive cells were analyzed. TCRdb mirrors the immuneACCESS table, restricted to in-frame sequences. Some clones are absent from its copies; in checked studies, under half trace to an unresolved V gene, and the reason for the others is unknown. V and J calls and clone size follow that table, whereas D and trimming were derived from the DNA. The sample profile shows 350,000 or so clones; 20% of them were found once. The ten largest account for approximately 0.043% of the sample.

The data derive from a study of beta chain features in type 1 diabetes (dated by TCRdb to between 2017 and 2018). Study-wide context: Patients and healthy donors did not differ in mean age, gender distribution, total cell number or subset yield. A total of roughly 100 million sorted cells were examined across all samples, and the number of cells per subset was strongly correlated with RNA yield. The study compared TCRB repertoires of sorted circulating CD4+ T cell subsets between recently diagnosed type 1 diabetes patients and matched healthy donors. Regulatory and stem cell-like memory subsets were obtained from only 8 patients and about 8 healthy donors, while naive and central memory subsets were obtained from all 28 donors.

From each donor, a single peripheral blood sample of approximately 120 mL on average was drawn into heparinised tubes. Using a panel that included CD45RO, CCR7, CD25, CD127, CD95 and CD27, naive, central memory, regulatory and stem cell-like memory CD4+ T cells were sorted on a BD FACSAria II. All sorted populations exceeded 95% purity. PBMCs were separated immediately by Lymphoprep density gradient centrifugation and were stained directly, without being cultured. To minimize batch effects, samples were stained and sorted in pairs, one healthy donor with one patient per experiment. The study at large found these results: Shorter templates might be favored by PCR, yet because patient and control samples were amplified and corrected together, any such skew would affect both groups equally. Sequencing cDNA rather than genomic DNA could over-represent highly expressing activated cells, although activation and CD3 levels did not differ between groups. Type 1 diabetes patients showed a moderate but significant shortening of TCRB CDR3 length in all four CD4+ subsets. Because the HLA sub-analyses included only small numbers of individuals, any influence of HLA type on TCRB rearrangement was left unresolved. Fewer insertions and more nucleotide deletions at VDJ recombination sites were observed in patients with type 1 diabetes, implying thymic rearrangement abnormalities. The naive, central memory and regulatory TCRB repertoires appeared to resemble one another more closely among patients than among healthy donors.

The CDR3 has 16 amino acids, counting the end cysteine and phenylalanine. Of the read, only the CDR3 DNA is kept; its 48 bases are in frame from base 1. Reading the germline V gene gives CDR1 MGHDK and CDR2 SYGVNS. The germline ends are 14 bases apart after V is trimmed by 0 bases and J by 5 bases. The rearrangement combines TRBV25-1 with TRBJ2-1; TRBD2 is a weak D gene call, 5 bases matching. The sequencing sample was made of naive CD4+ T cells from blood. This specimen's cell subset or site label, per the study, means: true naive CD4+ T cells. The receptor comes from a woman aged 18 to 35 in good health. The DNA reads TGTGCCAGCAGTGAATATGACGGGGTGGGAAACAATGAGCAGTTCTTC. Its amino acids are CASSEYDGVGNNEQFF.